This entry lists 5 T cell receptor beta chains sequenced from one sample in a study of response to subunit inactivated influenza vaccine. One entry per CDR3 protein, called by TCRdb with MiXCR from the RT-PCR reads. The sample gives some 550,000 distinct CDR3 sequences, roughly 25% of which show up once; approximately 3% is in the top ten. The same data also went into a second study, on T cells expressing NK-cell markers. That work contributes: Making the TCR beta cDNA relied on 5'RACE template switching with UMIs.

The sample here was CD4+ T cells sorted from PBMCs, taken 11 to 12 days after vaccination. The receptors were gathered from a man in his fifties or sixties who received an inactivated influenza vaccine.

This clonotype came up a few times. CDR3 sequence: CASSLAGKKNTEAFF. CDR3 in DNA: TGCGCCAGCAGCTTGGCAGGGAAAAAAAATACTGAAGCTTTCTTT. The chain combines TRBV5-1 with TRBJ1-1; D may be TRBD1 (5 bases). The germline V gene encodes CDR1 SGHRS and CDR2 YFSETQ. This CDR3 is 15 amino acids long. Trimming took off 0 bases at V and 5 bases at J, with 14 bases between the two ends.

This chain joins TRBV16 and TRBJ1-2; no firm D call. Trimming pared 0 bases from V and 8 bases from J, leaving 19 bases between. CDR1 KGHSY and CDR2 FQNENV come from the germline V gene. The CDR3 covers 16 residues. CDR3 sequence (DNA): TGTGCCAGCAGCCAATCGAATCGCCTCTACTCTTCCGGCTACACCTTC. Protein product: CASSQSNRLYSSGYTF.

This clonotype has just a few counts. This chain links TRBV7-9 with TRBJ2-7; tentative D call: TRBD1 (6 bases). The CDR3 covers 14 residues. Germline V gene data show CDR1 as SEHNR and CDR2 as FQNEAQ (reference sequence). The germline V and J ends were trimmed by 5 bases and 5 bases, with 16 bases remaining between them. CDR3 sequence (DNA): TGTGCCAGCAGCAACAGGGCAGGCAGTAACGAGCAGTACTTC. Translating gives CASSNRAGSNEQYF.

V gene TRBV6-1 combines with J gene TRBJ2-7, with 7 bases lining up with TRBD1. Losses at the gene ends were 4 bases for V and 7 bases for J; bases not matched to a gene: 10. The CDR3 contains 14 residues. Per the germline V gene, CDR1 is MNHNS and CDR2 is SASEGT. CDR3 coding DNA: TGTGCCAGCAGTGTCGACAGGGCTTTGAGGGAGCAGTACTTC. Translated: CASSVDRALREQYF.

The chain joins TRBV20-1 to TRBJ2-1; D not resolved. CDR1 DFQATT and CDR2 SNEGSKA come from the germline V gene (reference sequence). This CDR3 spans 13 amino acids. V shed 0 bases and J shed 3 bases, with 6 bases lying between them. The CDR3 here is CSARENNYNEQFF. The CDR3 DNA follows: TGCAGTGCTAGAGAGAATAACTACAATGAGCAGTTCTTC.